Sequencing of this T cell receptor (beta chain) was carried out in a study of control samples from healthy donors and cancer patients. The repertoire was sequenced with immunoSEQ multiplex PCR; TCRdb's copy has only in-frame clones and lacks some. The repertoire holds 150,000 to 200,000 clones, with around 91% as singletons. In its sample, this clone was seen once. Other DNA variants within this sample encode the same CDR3. CDR3 length: 13 residues. Trimming shortened V by 1 base and J by 1 base, and 4 bases separated the two germline ends. Per the germline V gene, CDR1 is SNHLY and CDR2 is FYNNEI. Sequencing input: blood. This clonotype was sampled from a woman in her twenties or thirties in good health. V gene TRBV2 combines with J gene TRBJ1-2, with D uncertain. The CDR3 sequence: CASSEGVNYGYTF. CDR3 DNA sequence: TGTGCCAGCAGTGAAGGGGTTAACTATGGCTACACCTTC.